This TCR beta chain is from a study of read filtering for tumor transcriptome and immune sequencing. From roughly 0.4 ug of RNA, a library with molecular barcoded alpha/delta and beta/gamma adaptors was made. TCRdb itself ran the reads through MiXCR, one entry per CDR3 protein. The table records over 50,000 distinct CDR3 sequences, roughly a fifth of them present only once. This clonotype was observed many times. This TCR was sampled from a donor aged 40 or over with multiple myeloma. The sequenced material came from a population of CD138-negative cells sorted from bone marrow.

The CDR3, as DNA: TGTGCCAGCAGCGCGGGGGGGAGTCTAGCGGGAGAATACAATGAGCAGTTCTTC. It specifies CASSAGGSLAGEYNEQFF. The J gene is TRBJ2-1, the V gene TRBV9; 10 nucleotides align to TRBD2. The CDR3 is made up of 18 amino acids. The ends lost 3 bases at V and 4 bases at J; junction bases unmatched: 13. From germline, CDR1 is SGDLS and CDR2 YYNGEE.